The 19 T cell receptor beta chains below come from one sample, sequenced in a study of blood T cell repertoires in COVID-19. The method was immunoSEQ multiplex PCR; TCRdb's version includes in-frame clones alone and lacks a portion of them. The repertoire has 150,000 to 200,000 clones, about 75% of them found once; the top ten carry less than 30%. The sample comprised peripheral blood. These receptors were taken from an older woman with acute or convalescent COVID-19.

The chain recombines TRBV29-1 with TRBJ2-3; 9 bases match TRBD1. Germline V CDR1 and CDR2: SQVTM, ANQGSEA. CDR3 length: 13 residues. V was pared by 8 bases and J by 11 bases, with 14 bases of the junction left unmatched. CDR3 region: CSYGQGTLRVQYF. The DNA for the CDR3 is TGCAGCTACGGACAGGGGACCCTCCGGGTGCAGTATTTT.

The CDR3 protein is CASGGNSPLHF. CDR3 in DNA: TGCGCCAGCGGAGGGAATTCACCCCTCCACTTT. The rearrangement uses TRBV10-2 and TRBJ1-6; no reliable D call. The germline CDR1 and CDR2 sequences are WSHSY and SAAADI. The CDR3 consists of 11 residues. The V end lost 8 bases, the J end lost 7 bases, and 6 bases lay between the germline ends.

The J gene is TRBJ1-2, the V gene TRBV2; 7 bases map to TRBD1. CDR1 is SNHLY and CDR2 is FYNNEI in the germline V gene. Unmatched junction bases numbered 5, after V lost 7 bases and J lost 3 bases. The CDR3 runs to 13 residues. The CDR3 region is CASTLDRDYGYTF. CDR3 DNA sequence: TGTGCCAGCACCCTCGACAGGGACTATGGCTACACCTTC.

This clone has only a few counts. In nucleotides, the CDR3 is TGCGCCAGCAGCCAAGATTATCCTGTCACCGGGGAGCTGTTTTTT. Translated: CASSQDYPVTGELFF. The chain carries TRBV4-1 and TRBJ2-2; D remains unclear. Trimming cost V 0 bases and J 4 bases, with 9 bases left between them. The CDR3 contains 15 residues. Germline V gene sequence: CDR1 MGHRA, CDR2 YSYEKL.

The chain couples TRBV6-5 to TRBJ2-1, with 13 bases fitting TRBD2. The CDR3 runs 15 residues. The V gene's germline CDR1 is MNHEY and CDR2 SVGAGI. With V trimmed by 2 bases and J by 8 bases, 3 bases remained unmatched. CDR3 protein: CASSYGTSGADEQFF. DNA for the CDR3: TGTGCCAGCAGTTACGGGACTAGCGGGGCGGATGAGCAGTTCTTC.

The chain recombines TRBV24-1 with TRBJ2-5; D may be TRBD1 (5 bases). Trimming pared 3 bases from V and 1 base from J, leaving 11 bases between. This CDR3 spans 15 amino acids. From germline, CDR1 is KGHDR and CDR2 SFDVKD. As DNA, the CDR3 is TGTGCCACCAGTGATCCACAGGTCACCCAAGAGACCCAGTACTTC. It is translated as CATSDPQVTQETQYF.

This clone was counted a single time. Here the CDR3 reads CASSLGSGTGSYEQYF. In DNA form, the CDR3 reads TGTGCCAGCAGCTTAGGTAGCGGAACGGGGTCCTACGAGCAGTACTTC. The rearrangement links TRBV11-2 to TRBJ2-7; weak D call: TRBD2 (6 bases). The CDR3 is 16 amino acids. The V gene lost 1 base and the J gene lost 1 base, with 14 bases spanning the gap. The germline gives CDR1 SGHAT, CDR2 FQNNGV.

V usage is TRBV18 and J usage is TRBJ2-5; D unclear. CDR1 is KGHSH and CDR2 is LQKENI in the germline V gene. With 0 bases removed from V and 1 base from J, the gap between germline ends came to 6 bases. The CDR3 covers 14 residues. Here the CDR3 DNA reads TGTGCCAGCTCACCACCGAACAGCCAAGAGACCCAGTACTTC. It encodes CASSPPNSQETQYF.

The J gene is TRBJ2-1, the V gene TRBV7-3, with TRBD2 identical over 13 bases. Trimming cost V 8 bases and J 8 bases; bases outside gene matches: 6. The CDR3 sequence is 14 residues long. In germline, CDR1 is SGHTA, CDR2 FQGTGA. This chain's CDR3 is CASRGTSGNHEQFF. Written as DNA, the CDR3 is TGTGCCAGCCGCGGGACTAGCGGGAACCATGAGCAGTTCTTC. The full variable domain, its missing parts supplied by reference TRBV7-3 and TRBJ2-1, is GAGVSQTPSNKVTEKGKYVELRCDPISGHTALYWYRQSLGQGPEFLIYFQGTGAADDSGLPNDRFFAVRPEGSVSTLKIQRTERGDSAVYLCASRGTSGNHEQFFGPGTRLTVL.

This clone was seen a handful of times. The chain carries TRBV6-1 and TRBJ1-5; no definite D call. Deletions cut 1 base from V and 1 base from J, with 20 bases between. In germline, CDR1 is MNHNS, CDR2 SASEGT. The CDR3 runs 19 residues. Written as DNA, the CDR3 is TGTGCCAGCAGTGAAGAGTTGACCGGGGTCTCAAGGAGCAATCAGCCCCAGCATTTT. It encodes CASSEELTGVSRSNQPQHF.

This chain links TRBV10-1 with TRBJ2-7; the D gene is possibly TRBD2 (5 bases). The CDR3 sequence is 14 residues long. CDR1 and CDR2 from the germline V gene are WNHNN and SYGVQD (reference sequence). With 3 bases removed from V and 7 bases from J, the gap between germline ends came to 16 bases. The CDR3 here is CASSESGRTGEQYF. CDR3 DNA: TGCGCCAGCAGTGAATCGGGTAGAACGGGAGAGCAGTACTTC.

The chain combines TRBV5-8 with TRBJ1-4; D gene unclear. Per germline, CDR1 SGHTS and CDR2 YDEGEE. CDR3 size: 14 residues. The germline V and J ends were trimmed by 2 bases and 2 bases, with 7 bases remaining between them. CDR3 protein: CASSLSMTNEKLFF. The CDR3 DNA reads TGTGCCAGCAGCTTATCTATGACTAATGAAAAACTGTTTTTT.

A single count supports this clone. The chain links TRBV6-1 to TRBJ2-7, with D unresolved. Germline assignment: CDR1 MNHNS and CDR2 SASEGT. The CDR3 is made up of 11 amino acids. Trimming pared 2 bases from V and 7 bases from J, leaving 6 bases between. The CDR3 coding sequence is TGTGCCAGCAGTGAATTTTATGAGCAGTACTTC. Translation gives CASSEFYEQYF.

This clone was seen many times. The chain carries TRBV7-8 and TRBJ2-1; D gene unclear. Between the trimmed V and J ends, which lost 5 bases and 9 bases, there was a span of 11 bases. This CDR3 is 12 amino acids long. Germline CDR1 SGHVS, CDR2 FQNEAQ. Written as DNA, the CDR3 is TGTGCCAGCAGCCGTGCGACGGGTGAGCAGTTCTTC. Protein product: CASSRATGEQFF. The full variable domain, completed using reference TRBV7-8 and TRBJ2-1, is GAGVSQSPRYKVAKRGQDVALRCDPISGHVSLFWYQQALGQGPEFLTYFQNEAQLDKSGLPSDRFFAERPEGSVSTLKIQRTQQEDSAVYLCASSRATGEQFFGPGTRLTVL.

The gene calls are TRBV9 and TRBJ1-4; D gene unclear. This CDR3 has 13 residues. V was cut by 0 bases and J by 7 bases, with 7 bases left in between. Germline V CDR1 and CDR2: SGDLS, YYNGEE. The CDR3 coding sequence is TGTGCCAGCAGCGTAGCGGGAGGTGAAAAACTGTTTTTT. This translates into CASSVAGGEKLFF.

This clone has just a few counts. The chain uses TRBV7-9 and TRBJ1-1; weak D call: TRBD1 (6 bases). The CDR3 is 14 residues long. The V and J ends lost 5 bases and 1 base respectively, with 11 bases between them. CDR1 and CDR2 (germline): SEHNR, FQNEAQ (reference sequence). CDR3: CASSAYRENTEAFF. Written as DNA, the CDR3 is TGTGCCAGCAGCGCATACAGGGAGAACACTGAAGCTTTCTTT. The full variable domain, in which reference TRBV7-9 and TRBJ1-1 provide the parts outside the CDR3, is DTGVSQNPRHKITKRGQNVTFRCDPISEHNRLYWYRQTLGQGPEFLTYFQNEAQLEKSRLLSDRFSAERPKGSFSTLEIQRTEQGDSAMYLCASSAYRENTEAFFGQGTRLTVV.

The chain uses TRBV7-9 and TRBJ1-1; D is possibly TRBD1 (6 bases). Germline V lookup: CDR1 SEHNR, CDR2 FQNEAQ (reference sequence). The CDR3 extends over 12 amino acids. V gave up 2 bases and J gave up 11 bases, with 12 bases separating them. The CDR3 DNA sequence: TGTGCCAGCAGCTTATCAGGGGTAAATGCTTTCTTT. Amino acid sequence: CASSLSGVNAFF.

CDR3 amino acids: CASSGSGGRAEAFF. CDR3 coding DNA: TGTGCCAGCAGCGGCTCCGGGGGTCGCGCTGAAGCTTTCTTT. V usage is TRBV7-9 and J usage is TRBJ1-1; possible D gene TRBD1, 5 bases. CDR1 is SEHNR, CDR2 FQNEAQ, per germline (reference sequence). Trimming cost V 5 bases and J 6 bases, with 16 bases left between them. The CDR3 is 14 amino acids.

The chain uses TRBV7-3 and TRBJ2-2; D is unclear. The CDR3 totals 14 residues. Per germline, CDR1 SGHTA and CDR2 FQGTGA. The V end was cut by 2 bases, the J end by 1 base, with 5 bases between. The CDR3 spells CASSLSGNTGELFF. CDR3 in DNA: TGTGCCAGCAGCTTATCAGGGAACACCGGGGAGCTGTTTTTT.